A single sample gave rise to the 5 T cell receptor beta chains below, sequenced in a study of T cell responses to AZD1222 COVID-19 vaccine. Measured with immunoSEQ multiplex PCR; TCRdb has only the in-frame clones, and not every one. The data show roughly 140,000 clones, 70% to 90% seen once. This sample comprised peripheral blood, obtained on day 0 of AZD1222 vaccination. Receptor source: an adult in good health.

The chain employs TRBV7-2 and TRBJ2-1; no firm D call. Looked up from germline, CDR1 is SGHTA and CDR2 is FQGNSA. The CDR3 has 15 amino acids. V shed 0 bases and J shed 1 base, with 7 bases lying between them. This chain's CDR3 is CASSLASSSYNEQFF. The DNA of the CDR3 is TGTGCCAGCAGCTTAGCTAGCTCTTCCTACAATGAGCAGTTCTTC. Full variable domain (outside the CDR3, taken from reference TRBV7-2 and TRBJ2-1): GAGVSQSPSNKVTEKGKDVELRCDPISGHTALYWYRQSLGQGLEFLIYFQGNSAPDKSGLPSDRFSAERTGGSVSTLTIQRTQQEDSAVYLCASSLASSSYNEQFFGPGTRLTVL.

In DNA, the CDR3 is TGCAGCGCGTACCCCGGGACAGGCGCCACCGGGGAGCTGTTTTTT. Translating gives CSAYPGTGATGELFF. The chain couples TRBV29-1 to TRBJ2-2; 8 nucleotides match TRBD1. V was clipped by 7 bases and J by 4 bases; unmatched bases: 11. This CDR3 spans 15 amino acids. Looked up from germline, CDR1 is SQVTM and CDR2 is ANQGSEA.

CDR3: CASSKQYQPQHF. The CDR3 DNA is TGTGCCAGCAGTAAACAATATCAGCCCCAGCATTTT. This chain connects TRBV6-2 or TRBV6-3 to TRBJ1-5; no definite D call. Germline assignment: CDR1 MNHEY and CDR2 SVGEGT. Trimming took 5 bases from V and 5 from J, leaving 7 bases between them. The CDR3 extends over 12 amino acids.

The chain couples TRBV25-1 to TRBJ2-7; D unclear. The CDR3 loop spans 13 amino acids. The germline CDR1 and CDR2 sequences are MGHDK and SYGVNS. V lost 3 bases and J lost 0, with 6 bases in between. In DNA form, the CDR3 reads TGTGCCAGCAGTGAGGGCATCTCCTACGAGCAGTACTTC. This codes for CASSEGISYEQYF.

The rearrangement joins TRBV28 to TRBJ1-5; no reliable D call. V was pared by 5 bases and J by 7 bases, with 6 bases between. CDR1 MDHEN and CDR2 SYDVKM come from the germline V gene. This CDR3 has 11 amino acids. The CDR3 DNA reads TGTGCCAGCAGTGGGCCACAGCCCCAGCATTTT. The encoded protein is CASSGPQPQHF.